This is a list of T cell receptor beta chains from one sample in a study of blood T cell repertoires in COVID-19. Sequencing used immunoSEQ multiplex PCR; TCRdb keeps in-frame clones, though not all of them. The sample shows 80,000 to 100,000 clones, 70% to 90% of them seen only once. Source material: peripheral blood. These receptors were collected from a human donor with COVID-19, enrolled during active disease. The donor label of this sample is uncertain. The CDR3 runs from the conserved cysteine through the conserved F or W. D genes are given only for firm matches. Size values are once, few and many counts, or a class for expanded clones, and some rows have none.

D gene,clone size,J gene,V gene,CDR3 protein,CDR3 DNA
TRBD1,-,TRBJ2-2,TRBV19,CASSIYRGANTGELFF,TGTGCCAGTAGTATCTACAGGGGGGCGAACACCGGGGAGCTGTTTTTT
TRBD1,-,TRBJ2-2,TRBV4-1,CASSHADRDTGELFF,TGCGCCAGCAGCCACGCCGACAGGGATACCGGGGAGCTGTTTTTT
-,-,TRBJ1-2,TRBV30,CAWITDYNYGYTF,TGTGCCTGGATAACAGACTATAACTATGGCTACACCTTC
-,-,TRBJ1-3,TRBV19,CASSIDPGSAGNTIYF,TGTGCCAGTAGTATAGATCCCGGGAGTGCTGGAAACACCATATATTTT
-,-,TRBJ2-2,TRBV30,CAWSVPGTGELFF,TGTGCCTGGAGTGTACCCGGGACCGGGGAGCTGTTTTTT
TRBD1,-,TRBJ2-5,TRBV6-5,CASVRDSLRETQYF,TGTGCCAGCGTACGGGACAGCCTTAGGGAGACCCAGTACTTC
TRBD1,-,TRBJ1-5,TRBV7-8,CASSRDRGGQPQHF,TGTGCCAGCAGCCGTGACAGGGGTGGTCAGCCCCAGCATTTT
TRBD1,-,TRBJ1-5,TRBV5-4,CASSSNRGGNQPQHF,TGTGCCAGCAGCTCTAACAGGGGAGGAAATCAGCCCCAGCATTTT
-,-,TRBJ1-6,TRBV18,CASSPSVWRSRDNSPLHF,TGTGCCAGCTCACCATCGGTTTGGCGCTCGAGGGATAATTCACCCCTCCACTTT
-,-,TRBJ2-3,TRBV9,CASSVVDEGGDTQYF,TGTGCCAGCAGCGTAGTGGACGAAGGGGGAGATACGCAGTATTTT
-,-,TRBJ1-5,TRBV20-1,CSASSSEDSNQPQHF,TGCAGTGCTAGTTCTTCAGAAGATAGCAATCAGCCCCAGCATTTT
-,-,TRBJ2-7,TRBV4-1,CASSQVFPGAYEQYF,TGCGCCAGCAGCCAAGTCTTCCCGGGAGCATACGAGCAGTACTTC
-,-,TRBJ1-1,TRBV2,CASSEGRGDTEAFF,TGTGCCAGCAGTGAAGGTCGGGGGGACACTGAAGCTTTCTTT
-,-,TRBJ2-5,TRBV11-2,CASSFGGAVETQYF,TGTGCCAGCAGCTTTGGAGGGGCGGTCGAGACCCAGTACTTC
TRBD1,-,TRBJ2-7,TRBV15,CATSSQDRLAEQYF,TGTGCCACCAGCAGTCAGGACAGGTTAGCCGAGCAGTACTTC
-,few,TRBJ1-1,TRBV29-1,CSVEEGGTEAFF,TGCAGCGTTGAAGAGGGAGGCACTGAAGCTTTCTTT
TRBD2,-,TRBJ2-1,TRBV4-1,CASSQAVVRTRVYNEQFF,TGCGCCAGCAGCCAAGCCGTGGTGAGGACTAGGGTCTACAATGAGCAGTTCTTC
-,-,TRBJ2-7,TRBV19,CASSINRATFRHEQYF,TGTGCCAGTAGTATTAACCGCGCTACTTTCAGGCACGAGCAGTACTTC
-,-,TRBJ1-1,TRBV18,CASSPGTMNTEAFF,TGTGCCAGCTCACCCGGGACAATGAACACTGAAGCTTTCTTT
TRBD1,once,TRBJ1-5,TRBV19,CASSSRDSLGSNQPQHF,TGTGCCAGTAGTTCCCGGGACAGTCTCGGAAGCAATCAGCCCCAGCATTTT
TRBD1,-,TRBJ1-1,TRBV15,CATSRAQGFSTEAFF,TGTGCCACCAGCAGAGCACAGGGGTTCAGCACTGAAGCTTTCTTT
-,-,TRBJ1-1,TRBV7-7,CASSRALNTEAFF,TGTGCTAGCAGCCGAGCATTAAACACTGAAGCTTTCTTT
TRBD1,-,TRBJ1-1,TRBV24-1,CATSDSDRGSTEAFF,TGTGCCACCAGTGATTCGGACAGGGGAAGCACTGAAGCTTTCTTT
TRBD1,-,TRBJ1-4,TRBV11-2,CASSSGTGSNEKLFF,TGTGCCAGCAGCTCCGGGACAGGGAGTAATGAAAAACTGTTTTTT
TRBD1,-,TRBJ2-2,TRBV19,CASSRQGTGELFF,TGTGCCAGTAGTAGACAGGGCACCGGGGAGCTGTTTTTT
-,-,TRBJ2-1,TRBV30,CAWTKRSGYNEQFF,TGTGCCTGGACCAAACGGAGTGGATACAATGAGCAGTTCTTC
TRBD1,-,TRBJ1-2,TRBV5-1,CASSVRGTGGGYTF,TGCGCCAGCAGCGTCCGAGGGACAGGCGGGGGCTACACCTTC
TRBD2,-,TRBJ2-7,TRBV2,CASSESSGGYEQYF,TGTGCCAGCAGTGAAAGTAGCGGGGGTTACGAGCAGTACTTC
-,few,TRBJ2-7,TRBV19,CASSFTPTETYEQYF,TGTGCCAGTAGTTTTACCCCGACAGAGACCTACGAGCAGTACTTC
-,-,TRBJ1-2,TRBV3-1/TRBV3-2,CASSQRGVNYGYTF,TGTGCCAGCAGCCAGAGAGGAGTTAACTATGGCTACACCTTC
-,once,TRBJ1-1,TRBV4-1,CASSVEDTRTEAFF,TGCGCCAGCAGCGTAGAGGACACCCGCACTGAAGCTTTCTTT
TRBD1,-,TRBJ1-1,TRBV3-1/TRBV3-2,CASSQTGERAFF,TGTGCCAGCAGCCAAACAGGGGAGCGAGCTTTCTTT
TRBD1,-,TRBJ1-2,TRBV12-5,CASGLARTGGTSYGGYTF,TGTGCTAGTGGTTTGGCTAGGACAGGGGGCACCTCCTATGGGGGCTACACCTTC
TRBD1,-,TRBJ1-1,TRBV2,CASSDRGWDTEAFF,TGTGCCAGCAGCGACAGGGGTTGGGACACTGAAGCTTTCTTT
TRBD2,few,TRBJ2-2,TRBV18,CASSPPRAGVTGELFF,TGTGCCAGCTCACCACCGCGAGCGGGGGTAACCGGGGAGCTGTTTTTT
-,-,TRBJ1-1,TRBV5-4,CASSLGRAHEAFF,TGTGCCAGCAGCTTGGGGAGGGCACATGAAGCTTTCTTT
-,-,TRBJ2-7,TRBV11-3,CASSLGGGAYEQYF,TGTGCCAGCAGCTTAGGGGGCGGGGCCTACGAGCAGTACTTC
TRBD1,-,TRBJ2-7,TRBV6-5,CASSLKGAPRNEQYF,TGTGCCAGCAGCCTTAAGGGGGCGCCCCGGAACGAGCAGTACTTC
-,-,TRBJ1-1,TRBV5-1,CASTPNSDTEAFF,TGCGCCAGCACCCCGAATTCGGACACTGAAGCTTTCTTT
TRBD1,-,TRBJ2-7,TRBV5-1,CASSLARWRQGGASRHEQYF,TGCGCCAGCAGCTTGGCAAGATGGAGACAGGGGGGGGCAAGTCGCCACGAGCAGTACTTC
TRBD1,-,TRBJ1-6,TRBV27,CASSPGGPNSPLHF,TGTGCCAGCAGTCCAGGGGGCCCGAATTCACCCCTCCACTTT
-,-,TRBJ1-1,TRBV2,CASRGDTGTEAFF,TGTGCCAGCAGGGGTGACACCGGCACTGAAGCTTTCTTT
-,-,TRBJ2-5,TRBV19,CASSMPRLQETQYF,TGTGCCAGTAGTATGCCCAGACTCCAAGAGACCCAGTACTTC
-,-,TRBJ1-4,TRBV4-1,CASSQVLGEKLFF,TGCGCCAGCAGCCAAGTACTAGGTGAAAAACTGTTTTTT